This is a list of T cell receptor beta chains from one sample in a study of OX40 agonist ivuxolimab in advanced cancers. Assay used: immunoSEQ multiplex PCR; TCRdb lists only in-frame clones, some missing. The sample includes under 50,000 clones, just over 85% of them seen just once. The sample was CD4+ or CD8+ T cells sorted from blood, taken in a trial of the OX40 agonist ivuxolimab. These receptors originate from an adult with an advanced solid tumor such as melanoma, head and neck, liver or kidney cancer. CDR3s include the opening cysteine and the closing phenylalanine or tryptophan. The D gene is left open where the match is weak. Size is stated for part of the rows, as once, few or many counts, or as a class when the clone is expanded.

TRBJ2-5 . TRBD1 TRBV6-1 CASWKGTGRGETQYF TGTGCCAGCTGGAAGGGGACAGGGCGAGGGGAGACCCAGTACTTC
TRBJ2-7 once TRBD2 TRBV11-2 CASSLAFDASGNYEQYF TGTGCCAGCAGCTTAGCTTTTGACGCTAGCGGGAACTACGAGCAGTACTTC
TRBJ2-1 . . TRBV6-5 CASTQGGNEQFF TGTGCCAGCACCCAGGGAGGAAATGAGCAGTTCTTC
TRBJ2-4 . TRBD1 TRBV2 CASTGVAKNIQYF TGTGCCAGTACAGGGGTGGCCAAAAACATTCAGTACTTC
TRBJ1-3 . . TRBV5-8 CASSLNSGNTIYF TGTGCCAGCAGCCTTAACTCTGGAAACACCATATATTTT
TRBJ1-5 once . TRBV28 CASSPEYRPQHF TGTGCCAGCAGCCCCGAATATCGCCCCCAGCATTTT
TRBJ2-1 . TRBD1 TRBV6-1 CASRVTGGAYNEQFF TGTGCCAGCAGAGTAACAGGGGGCGCCTACAATGAGCAGTTCTTC
TRBJ1-1 . . TRBV7-2 CASSSRQVNTEAFF TGTGCCAGCAGCTCCAGACAGGTGAACACTGAAGCTTTCTTT
TRBJ1-1 . TRBD1 TRBV7-9 CASSSAGGVTEAFF TGTGCCAGCAGCTCGGCAGGGGGCGTCACTGAAGCTTTCTTT
TRBJ1-1 once . TRBV30 CAGGGLAATEAFF TGTGCCGGAGGTGGATTGGCGGCCACTGAAGCTTTCTTT
TRBJ1-4 . TRBD1 TRBV19 CASSATGVGEKLFF TGTGCCAGTAGTGCGACAGGGGTCGGAGAAAAACTGTTTTTT
TRBJ1-2 . . TRBV29-1 CSVVAGSGKFSGYTF TGCAGCGTTGTGGCGGGTTCTGGGAAGTTCTCTGGCTACACCTTC
TRBJ2-2 once . TRBV5-4 CASSIIAGELFF TGTGCCAGCAGCATTATAGCGGGGGAGCTGTTTTTT
TRBJ1-5 . TRBD1 TRBV30 CAWSHNDRDSQPQHF TGTGCCTGGAGTCACAATGACAGGGATAGTCAGCCCCAGCATTTT
TRBJ1-5 . . TRBV11-2 CASSRTADSNQPQHF TGTGCCAGCAGCAGGACCGCGGATAGCAATCAGCCCCAGCATTTT
TRBJ2-3 . TRBD2 TRBV5-1 CASSPRLAPDTQYF TGCGCCAGCAGCCCTAGACTAGCCCCAGATACGCAGTATTTT
TRBJ2-1 . . TRBV7-2 CASSFRAYNEQFF TGTGCCAGCAGCTTCAGGGCCTACAATGAGCAGTTCTTC
TRBJ1-1 . . TRBV5-1 CASSEGSGTEAFF TGCGCCAGCAGTGAGGGATCGGGGACTGAAGCTTTCTTT
TRBJ2-1 once . TRBV6-1 CASSEAGDPNEQFF TGTGCCAGCAGTGAAGCGGGAGACCCCAATGAGCAGTTCTTC
TRBJ2-3 . . TRBV5-6 CASSQRGSRDTQYF TGTGCCAGCAGCCAACGGGGGTCACGAGATACGCAGTATTTT
TRBJ1-5 . . TRBV28 CATSRENQPQHF TGTGCCACCTCCAGGGAGAATCAGCCCCAGCATTTT
TRBJ2-2 . . TRBV27 CASSPRTLRGELFF TGTGCCAGCAGTCCCCGGACTCTTAGGGGGGAGCTGTTTTTT
TRBJ2-7 . . TRBV19 CASSIGPGTYEQYF TGTGCCAGTAGTATAGGGCCCGGGACCTACGAGCAGTACTTC
TRBJ1-6 . TRBD1 TRBV28 CASSFSGTGGSPLHF TGTGCCAGCAGCTTCTCCGGGACAGGGGGTTCACCCCTCCACTTT
TRBJ2-5 . . TRBV11-2 CASSLGTRWETQYF TGTGCCAGCAGCTTAGGGACCCGCTGGGAGACCCAGTACTTC
TRBJ1-5 once . TRBV7-9 CASSLEAGSNQPQHF TGTGCCAGCAGCTTAGAGGCGGGGAGCAATCAGCCCCAGCATTTT
TRBJ1-1 . . TRBV7-9 CASSLTEMNTEAFF TGTGCCAGCAGCTTGACAGAAATGAACACTGAAGCTTTCTTT
TRBJ2-3 . . TRBV7-2 CASSSILSSSTDTQYF TGTGCCAGCAGCTCCATCCTTTCGTCTAGCACAGATACGCAGTATTTT